Listed below are T cell receptor beta chains from one sample, sequenced in a study of CD8 T cells in Susac syndrome. MiXCR was run by TCRdb on the immunoSEQ multiplex PCR reads, yielding one entry per CDR3 protein. The repertoire consists of about 180,000 distinct CDR3 sequences, with approximately 94% occurring once and the leading ten covering 0.12%. The sample was CD4+ T cells from PBMCs. These receptors all come from a human donor with Susac syndrome. Each CDR3 is given with its conserved first and last residue. The order of the fields is J gene, V gene, clone size, D gene, CDR3 protein, CDR3 DNA. A D gene is named only where the DNA matches it firmly. The size entry is marked missing in some rows and otherwise reads once, few, many or a size class.

j_call: TRBJ2-7; v_call: TRBV3-1; clone_size: .; d_call: TRBD2; cdr3_aa: CASSRSASGGYEQYF; cdr3_nt: TGTGCCAGCAGCCGAAGCGCGAGCGGGGGGTACGAGCAGTACTTC
j_call: TRBJ2-6; v_call: TRBV9; clone_size: .; d_call: .; cdr3_aa: CASSLDRLGANVLTF; cdr3_nt: TGTGCCAGCAGCCTAGACAGGCTTGGGGCCAACGTCCTGACTTTC
j_call: TRBJ1-5; v_call: TRBV20-1; clone_size: .; d_call: .; cdr3_aa: CSAERRGRDSNQPQHF; cdr3_nt: TGCAGTGCAGAGAGGAGGGGGAGGGATAGCAATCAGCCCCAGCATTTT
j_call: TRBJ2-1; v_call: TRBV3-1; clone_size: .; d_call: TRBD2; cdr3_aa: CASSQVAGNLVEQFF; cdr3_nt: TGTGCCAGCAGCCAAGTAGCGGGGAATCTGGTTGAGCAGTTCTTC
j_call: TRBJ2-6; v_call: TRBV30; clone_size: .; d_call: .; cdr3_aa: CAWSGGGSGANVLTF; cdr3_nt: TGTGCCTGGAGTGGAGGGGGCTCTGGGGCCAACGTCCTGACTTTC
j_call: TRBJ1-6; v_call: TRBV7-9; clone_size: .; d_call: TRBD1; cdr3_aa: CASSFGQGPHSPLHF; cdr3_nt: TGTGCCAGCAGCTTTGGACAGGGCCCACATTCACCCCTCCACTTT
j_call: TRBJ2-3; v_call: TRBV7-3; clone_size: .; d_call: .; cdr3_aa: CASSEGLSTDTQYF; cdr3_nt: TGTGCCAGCAGTGAAGGACTTAGCACAGATACGCAGTATTTT
j_call: TRBJ2-3; v_call: TRBV20-1; clone_size: .; d_call: .; cdr3_aa: CSARVRGSTTDTQYF; cdr3_nt: TGCAGTGCTAGAGTACGCGGATCAACCACAGATACGCAGTATTTT
j_call: TRBJ2-5; v_call: TRBV28; clone_size: .; d_call: TRBD2; cdr3_aa: CASSPAGRETQYF; cdr3_nt: TGTGCCAGCAGTCCAGCGGGACGCGAGACCCAGTACTTC
j_call: TRBJ2-7; v_call: TRBV11-2; clone_size: .; d_call: TRBD1; cdr3_aa: CASSFNRGGISYEQYF; cdr3_nt: TGTGCCAGCAGCTTCAACAGGGGCGGTATCTCCTACGAGCAGTACTTC
j_call: TRBJ1-2; v_call: TRBV20-1; clone_size: .; d_call: .; cdr3_aa: CSASTRTYGYTF; cdr3_nt: TGCAGTGCTAGTACCAGAACCTATGGCTACACCTTC
j_call: TRBJ1-5; v_call: TRBV5-1; clone_size: .; d_call: TRBD1; cdr3_aa: CASRLTGDGQPQHF; cdr3_nt: TGCGCCAGCAGACTGACAGGGGACGGACAGCCCCAGCATTTT
j_call: TRBJ1-2; v_call: TRBV20-1; clone_size: .; d_call: TRBD1; cdr3_aa: CSAPEDREGYTF; cdr3_nt: TGCAGTGCTCCCGAGGACAGGGAAGGCTACACCTTC
j_call: TRBJ2-1; v_call: TRBV9; clone_size: .; d_call: .; cdr3_aa: CASSVLGNEQFF; cdr3_nt: TGTGCCAGCAGCGTGCTGGGAAATGAGCAGTTCTTC
j_call: TRBJ1-2; v_call: TRBV4-2; clone_size: .; d_call: .; cdr3_aa: CASSRNRESNYGYTF; cdr3_nt: TGTGCCAGCAGCCGAAACAGAGAGTCTAACTATGGCTACACCTTC
j_call: TRBJ1-1; v_call: TRBV3-1; clone_size: .; d_call: TRBD1; cdr3_aa: CASSPAGTGRFSEAFF; cdr3_nt: TGTGCCAGCAGCCCAGCTGGGACAGGGCGTTTCTCTGAAGCTTTCTTT
j_call: TRBJ1-4; v_call: TRBV25-1; clone_size: .; d_call: .; cdr3_aa: CASRFGGLNEKLFF; cdr3_nt: TGTGCCAGCCGGTTCGGGGGCCTCAATGAAAAACTGTTTTTT
j_call: TRBJ1-5; v_call: TRBV24-1; clone_size: .; d_call: TRBD1; cdr3_aa: CATIPPWFPGQMNQPQHF; cdr3_nt: TGTGCCACCATCCCCCCTTGGTTCCCGGGACAGATGAATCAGCCCCAGCATTTT
j_call: TRBJ1-5; v_call: TRBV7-2; clone_size: once; d_call: .; cdr3_aa: CASSLGHFSNQPQHF; cdr3_nt: TGTGCCAGCAGCCTAGGACACTTCAGCAATCAGCCCCAGCATTTT
j_call: TRBJ1-1; v_call: TRBV7-2; clone_size: .; d_call: .; cdr3_aa: CASSLQPQGEALF; cdr3_nt: TGTGCCAGCAGCTTACAACCCCAGGGTGAAGCTCTCTTT
j_call: TRBJ1-2; v_call: TRBV5-4; clone_size: .; d_call: TRBD1; cdr3_aa: CASSLAMGQGNYGYTF; cdr3_nt: TGTGCCAGCAGCTTGGCCATGGGACAGGGAAACTATGGCTACACCTTC
j_call: TRBJ2-7; v_call: TRBV20-1; clone_size: .; d_call: TRBD1; cdr3_aa: CSAKGTGGLNEQYF; cdr3_nt: TGCAGTGCTAAAGGGACAGGGGGTCTGAACGAGCAGTACTTC
j_call: TRBJ1-1; v_call: TRBV5-1; clone_size: .; d_call: .; cdr3_aa: CASSLAVGLNTEAFF; cdr3_nt: TGCGCCAGCAGCTTGGCCGTGGGGCTGAACACTGAAGCTTTCTTT
j_call: TRBJ1-6; v_call: TRBV12-3/TRBV12-4; clone_size: once; d_call: .; cdr3_aa: CASRRQNNSPLHF; cdr3_nt: TGTGCCAGCAGGAGGCAGAATAATTCACCCCTCCACTTT
j_call: TRBJ2-7; v_call: TRBV7-8; clone_size: .; d_call: TRBD1; cdr3_aa: CASSFNRDSNYEQYF; cdr3_nt: TGTGCCAGCAGCTTCAACCGGGACAGCAACTACGAGCAGTACTTC
j_call: TRBJ2-5; v_call: TRBV5-1; clone_size: .; d_call: .; cdr3_aa: CASSFRNRETQYF; cdr3_nt: TGCGCCAGCAGCTTCAGGAACCGGGAGACCCAGTACTTC
j_call: TRBJ2-7; v_call: TRBV5-1; clone_size: .; d_call: TRBD1; cdr3_aa: CASSSDRGNEQYF; cdr3_nt: TGCGCCAGCAGCTCGGACAGGGGGAACGAGCAGTACTTC
j_call: TRBJ2-4; v_call: TRBV15; clone_size: .; d_call: .; cdr3_aa: CATSRDGAGKDIQYF; cdr3_nt: TGTGCCACCAGCAGAGATGGGGCAGGGAAGGACATTCAGTACTTC
j_call: TRBJ1-2; v_call: TRBV20-1; clone_size: .; d_call: .; cdr3_aa: CSAPQGDGYTF; cdr3_nt: TGCAGTGCTCCACAGGGCGATGGCTACACCTTC
j_call: TRBJ2-7; v_call: TRBV5-1; clone_size: .; d_call: TRBD1; cdr3_aa: CASSPGQGGFEQYF; cdr3_nt: TGCGCCAGCAGCCCGGGACAGGGCGGGTTCGAGCAGTACTTC
j_call: TRBJ2-7; v_call: TRBV7-9; clone_size: once; d_call: TRBD1; cdr3_aa: CASSPRTGGPIEQYF; cdr3_nt: TGTGCCAGCAGCCCCCGGACAGGGGGGCCCATCGAGCAGTACTTC
j_call: TRBJ2-3; v_call: TRBV5-4; clone_size: .; d_call: .; cdr3_aa: CASSSSVARSTDTQYF; cdr3_nt: TGTGCCAGCAGCTCGTCGGTGGCCCGAAGCACAGATACGCAGTATTTT
j_call: TRBJ2-1; v_call: TRBV3-1; clone_size: .; d_call: .; cdr3_aa: CASSPRRQPRAEQFF; cdr3_nt: TGTGCCAGCAGCCCGCGCCGGCAACCCCGGGCTGAGCAGTTCTTC
j_call: TRBJ2-5; v_call: TRBV9; clone_size: .; d_call: .; cdr3_aa: CASSVSYQETQYF; cdr3_nt: TGTGCCAGCAGCGTAAGTTACCAAGAGACCCAGTACTTC
j_call: TRBJ1-4; v_call: TRBV30; clone_size: once; d_call: .; cdr3_aa: CAWRTGSGNAEKLFF; cdr3_nt: TGTGCCTGGAGGACGGGGTCTGGGAATGCTGAAAAACTGTTTTTT
j_call: TRBJ1-6; v_call: TRBV12-5; clone_size: .; d_call: .; cdr3_aa: CASGLHGNSPLHF; cdr3_nt: TGTGCTAGTGGTTTGCACGGGAATTCACCCCTCCACTTT
j_call: TRBJ1-1; v_call: TRBV7-9; clone_size: once; d_call: .; cdr3_aa: CASSRMGFRLAEAFF; cdr3_nt: TGTGCCAGCAGCCGAATGGGGTTCCGGTTGGCTGAAGCTTTCTTT
j_call: TRBJ1-4; v_call: TRBV9; clone_size: once; d_call: .; cdr3_aa: CASSVRQGMGEKLFF; cdr3_nt: TGTGCCAGCAGCGTAAGGCAGGGGATGGGTGAAAAACTGTTTTTT
j_call: TRBJ2-5; v_call: TRBV6-2/TRBV6-3; clone_size: once; d_call: .; cdr3_aa: CASSYAGPQETQYF; cdr3_nt: TGTGCCAGCAGTTACGCGGGACCCCAAGAGACCCAGTACTTC
j_call: TRBJ1-4; v_call: TRBV7-9; clone_size: .; d_call: TRBD1; cdr3_aa: CASSLGQGRTTNEKLFF; cdr3_nt: TGTGCCAGCAGCTTAGGACAGGGGCGAACAACTAATGAAAAACTGTTTTTT
j_call: TRBJ2-1; v_call: TRBV5-1; clone_size: .; d_call: TRBD2; cdr3_aa: CASSESGGGYNEQFF; cdr3_nt: TGCGCCAGCAGCGAGAGCGGGGGTGGCTACAATGAGCAGTTCTTC
j_call: TRBJ2-5; v_call: TRBV3-1; clone_size: .; d_call: TRBD2; cdr3_aa: CASSPRTSGGKETQYF; cdr3_nt: TGTGCCAGCAGCCCCCGGACTAGCGGGGGGAAAGAGACCCAGTACTTC
j_call: TRBJ2-3; v_call: TRBV2; clone_size: .; d_call: .; cdr3_aa: CASSLGGLVADTQYF; cdr3_nt: TGTGCCAGCTCGCTTGGGGGACTGGTGGCAGATACGCAGTATTTT
j_call: TRBJ2-1; v_call: TRBV20-1; clone_size: .; d_call: TRBD2; cdr3_aa: CSAGRGGDEQFF; cdr3_nt: TGCAGTGCCGGACGGGGGGGCGATGAGCAGTTCTTC
j_call: TRBJ1-1; v_call: TRBV29-1; clone_size: .; d_call: .; cdr3_aa: CSVEAGPEAFF; cdr3_nt: TGCAGCGTTGAGGCAGGGCCTGAAGCTTTCTTT
j_call: TRBJ1-2; v_call: TRBV20-1; clone_size: .; d_call: .; cdr3_aa: CSARALGPRGGGYTF; cdr3_nt: TGCAGTGCTAGAGCGTTGGGACCGAGGGGTGGTGGCTACACCTTC
j_call: TRBJ2-2; v_call: TRBV20-1; clone_size: .; d_call: .; cdr3_aa: CSALDPGTGELFF; cdr3_nt: TGCAGTGCGTTGGACCCAGGGACCGGGGAGCTGTTTTTT
j_call: TRBJ1-6; v_call: TRBV12-3/TRBV12-4; clone_size: .; d_call: TRBD1; cdr3_aa: CASSKDRSPYNSPLHF; cdr3_nt: TGTGCCAGCAGCAAGGACAGGAGCCCCTATAATTCACCCCTCCACTTT